This is a list of T cell receptor beta chains from one sample in a study of T cell responses to AZD1222 COVID-19 vaccine. Profiling relied on immunoSEQ multiplex PCR, and the TCRdb table lists in-frame clones only, not all of them. In the table there are 190,000 or so clones, about 93% of which are singletons. The starting material was peripheral blood, obtained 28 days after the second AZD1222 dose. All receptors come from an adult who received the AZD1222 COVID-19 vaccine. Both conserved end residues are part of each CDR3.

V gene: TRBV12-3/TRBV12-4; J gene: TRBJ1-5; CDR3 protein: CASSQQAQEPQHF
V gene: TRBV7-9; J gene: TRBJ2-7; CDR3 protein: CASSYRTGTLYEQYF
V gene: TRBV9; J gene: TRBJ1-2; CDR3 protein: CASSAQQETIGGYTF
V gene: TRBV3-1/TRBV3-2; J gene: TRBJ1-5; CDR3 protein: CASSGPGTSTHF
V gene: TRBV5-1; J gene: TRBJ2-2; CDR3 protein: CASSLQGATGELFF
V gene: TRBV7-9; J gene: TRBJ1-2; CDR3 protein: CASSAGSVYYGYTF
V gene: TRBV7-9; J gene: TRBJ1-1; CDR3 protein: CASSPQGRNTEAFF
V gene: TRBV7-8; J gene: TRBJ1-2; CDR3 protein: CASSLGTLTTFYGYTF
V gene: TRBV9; J gene: TRBJ1-1; CDR3 protein: CASSPRQNLNTEAFF
V gene: TRBV11-2; J gene: TRBJ1-3; CDR3 protein: CASSLGGTGSSGNTIYF
V gene: TRBV9; J gene: TRBJ2-7; CDR3 protein: CASSVVLQGEQYF
V gene: TRBV12-5; J gene: TRBJ2-7; CDR3 protein: CASATGQGNYEQYF
V gene: TRBV5-4; J gene: TRBJ2-1; CDR3 protein: CASSLDRGNEQFF
V gene: TRBV19; J gene: TRBJ1-3; CDR3 protein: CASLGSSSGNTIYF
V gene: TRBV18; J gene: TRBJ1-5; CDR3 protein: CASSPGTGGTEQPQHF
V gene: TRBV5-1; J gene: TRBJ1-1; CDR3 protein: CASSYTGVTEAFF
V gene: TRBV19; J gene: TRBJ2-7; CDR3 protein: CASSMGGPREQYF
V gene: TRBV29-1; J gene: TRBJ1-2; CDR3 protein: CSVAWGPGYTF
V gene: TRBV30; J gene: TRBJ1-4; CDR3 protein: CAWSGGGVEKLFF
V gene: TRBV3-1/TRBV3-2; J gene: TRBJ2-1; CDR3 protein: CASSQGLAGGPQFF
V gene: TRBV29-1; J gene: TRBJ1-2; CDR3 protein: CSVDRGSLGYTF
V gene: TRBV9; J gene: TRBJ1-1; CDR3 protein: CASSATGQNTEAFF
V gene: TRBV6-5; J gene: TRBJ2-3; CDR3 protein: CASSYQGSTDTQYF
V gene: TRBV4-1; J gene: TRBJ1-1; CDR3 protein: CASSPPDRVNTEAFF
V gene: TRBV12-3/TRBV12-4; J gene: TRBJ1-2; CDR3 protein: CASSNRVSYGYTF
V gene: TRBV4-1; J gene: TRBJ1-3; CDR3 protein: CASSQEVFALTAAGNTIYF
V gene: TRBV19; J gene: TRBJ2-5; CDR3 protein: CASTPGHSQETQYF
V gene: TRBV9; J gene: TRBJ1-6; CDR3 protein: CASSGGSSYNSPLHF
V gene: TRBV30; J gene: TRBJ1-2; CDR3 protein: CAWRREANYGYTF
V gene: TRBV4-3; J gene: TRBJ1-1; CDR3 protein: CASSQVQDTEAFF
V gene: TRBV3-1/TRBV3-2; J gene: TRBJ1-2; CDR3 protein: CASSQPGQGRLTF
V gene: TRBV29-1; J gene: TRBJ2-7; CDR3 protein: CSVFRTSEQYF
V gene: TRBV13; J gene: TRBJ2-7; CDR3 protein: CASSLGRRKRQYF
V gene: TRBV7-3; J gene: TRBJ2-3; CDR3 protein: CASSLGGLADTDTQYF
V gene: TRBV5-1; J gene: TRBJ2-2; CDR3 protein: CASSTAPDPGELFF
V gene: TRBV19; J gene: TRBJ2-1; CDR3 protein: CASRNRRNEQFF
V gene: TRBV7-8; J gene: TRBJ1-5; CDR3 protein: CASSDSQGRLQHF
V gene: TRBV6-5; J gene: TRBJ1-1; CDR3 protein: CASSYGGRIDTEAFF
V gene: TRBV12-3/TRBV12-4; J gene: TRBJ1-4; CDR3 protein: CASSPAPGEKLFF
V gene: TRBV7-9; J gene: TRBJ2-7; CDR3 protein: CASSLGNRAGYEQYF
V gene: TRBV9; J gene: TRBJ2-3; CDR3 protein: CASSGVEFTDTQYF
V gene: TRBV5-1; J gene: TRBJ2-2; CDR3 protein: CASSLAARVRVGELFF
V gene: TRBV20-1; J gene: TRBJ1-1; CDR3 protein: CSANEAFF
V gene: TRBV5-1; J gene: TRBJ1-1; CDR3 protein: CASSLEAGKGGEAFF